This T cell receptor (beta chain) stems from a study of blood T cell repertoires in COVID-19. Study-wide context: COVID-19 samples, acute and convalescent, were from the United States, Italy and Spain. From T cells, B-cell-depleted T cells, or PBMCs came the material, which was cDNA or gDNA.

Participants spanned ages roughly 18 to 90 years and resided in 20 to 30 US areas. Original data processing: Quantification of nucleated cells was approximated via reference gene primer amplification. The table came from immunoSEQ multiplex PCR; TCRdb's copy has only in-frame clones and leaves some out. V, J and clone size derive from that table, while D and trimming were established from the DNA sequence. The sample gives 250,000 to 400,000 clones, around 84% of which show up once; around 1.8% is in the top ten. Deletions cut 5 bases from V and 0 bases from J, with 14 bases between. The CDR3 runs 17 residues. Germline loops: CDR1 SGHTA, CDR2 FQGTGA.

Material for sequencing was PBMCs or T cells enriched from blood (not recorded which). V and J are TRBV7-3 and TRBJ2-6; D is perhaps TRBD2 (5 bases). The receptor was isolated from a woman in her twenties or thirties who had been exposed to COVID-19. CDR3 bases: TGTGCCAGCAGCGACCCGCTAGCTTCCTCTGGGGCCAACGTCCTGACTTTC. Its translation: CASSDPLASSGANVLTF.